This T cell receptor beta chain is drawn from a study of shared clonotypes between healthy human individuals. The CDR3 loop spans 14 amino acids. Per germline, CDR1 GTSNPN and CDR2 SVGIG (reference sequence). The method was immunoSEQ multiplex PCR; TCRdb's version includes in-frame clones alone and lacks a portion of them. The sample includes approximately 500,000 clones, 78% of them seen just once. In the case of this clone: This likely stems from a read error, as it lies one base from a far larger clone. The same CDR3 also results from other DNA sequences found in this sample.

The receptor comes from a woman in her thirties or forties in good health. Some clones in this sample may be carry-over from other donors' samples. Sequenced material: PBMCs. This chain connects TRBV30 to TRBJ1-1; D remains ambiguous. This CDR3 reads CAWRDSPAGTEAFF. CDR3 nucleotides: TGTGCCTGGAGGGACTCGCCGGCGGGCACTGAGGCTTTCTTT.